This record concerns one T cell receptor (beta chain) sequence. The data belong to a study of blood T cell repertoires in COVID-19. Study at large: COVID-19 samples, acute and convalescent, were from the United States, Italy and Spain. The cDNA or gDNA used as material had been derived from T cells, B-cell-depleted T cells, or PBMCs.

In the authors' workflow: Estimated nucleated cell counts came from reference gene primer amplification. Libraries were prepared by immunoSEQ multiplex PCR; TCRdb keeps only in-frame clonotypes and omits some of them. V and J calls plus clone size are reproduced from that table; the DNA served to infer D and trimming. The data contain around 72,000 clones, roughly 90% of them singletons. The CDR3 totals 14 residues. V was clipped by 5 bases and J by 4 bases, with 12 bases between them. Germline V gene sequence: CDR1 MNHEY, CDR2 SMNVEV (reference sequence). This clonotype originated in a middle-aged man with acute or convalescent COVID-19. Sequencing was performed on peripheral blood. The chain is built from TRBV27 and TRBJ1-3, with D perhaps TRBD1 (6 bases). DNA for the CDR3: TGTGCCAGCAGTACGCGGGGGCCGGGAAACACCATATATTTT. Translating gives CASSTRGPGNTIYF.